The 27 T cell receptor beta chains presented below share a single source sample, sequenced in a study of cytomegalovirus exposure and HLA in healthy donors. A multiplex PCR was run with 60 Vbeta primers and 13 Jbeta primers. Data came from immunoSEQ multiplex PCR; TCRdb stores just in-frame clones and leaves some out. The sample lists more than 150,000 clones, about 90% occurring once. The sample consisted of PBMCs. These receptors were obtained from a girl under three years old in good health and CMV-seronegative.

This rearrangement joins TRBV30 to TRBJ2-1, with D maybe TRBD2 (7 bases). Trimming left V 2 bases short and J 7 bases short, with 21 bases between. Germline CDR1 GTSNPN, CDR2 SVGIG (reference sequence). This CDR3 has 16 amino acids. In nucleotides, the CDR3 is TGTGCCTGGAGTCGGGTGGGGGGGGCCTTGTTGAATGAGCAGTTCTTC. Protein: CAWSRVGGALLNEQFF.

A word on this clone: An end of the junction differs from the germline gene, which may be a read error. The chain combines TRBV5-1 with TRBJ2-2, with 9 bases that match TRBD1. Germline values: CDR1 SGHRS, CDR2 YFSETQ. The CDR3 spans 15 residues. The CDR3 DNA is TGCGCCAGCATCGCCGGGACAGGGAACTCCGGGGAGCTGTTTTTT. This sequence encodes CASIAGTGNSGELFF.

The chain combines TRBV6-5 with TRBJ1-2; D is ambiguous. The CDR3 has 14 residues. The V gene lost 3 bases and the J gene lost 4 bases, with 12 bases spanning the gap. CDR1 is MNHEY, CDR2 SVGAGI, per germline. In DNA, the CDR3 is TGTGCCAGCAGTTATGTCGAGGGATCCTATGGCTACACCTTC. Translating gives CASSYVEGSYGYTF.

The J gene is TRBJ1-5, the V gene TRBV14; 7 bases are a match to TRBD1. Germline V gene data show CDR1 as SGHDN and CDR2 as FVKESK. The CDR3 length is 13 residues. The V and J ends lost 7 bases and 7 bases, in that order; junction bases with no gene match: 7. The CDR3 protein is CASNDREGQPQHF. CDR3 coding DNA: TGTGCCAGCAACGACAGGGAAGGACAGCCCCAGCATTTT. Using reference TRBV14 and TRBJ1-5 for the parts outside the CDR3, the full variable domain is EAGVTQFPSHSVIEKGQTVTLRCDPISGHDNLYWYRRVMGKEIKFLLHFVKESKQDESGMPNNRFLAERTGGTYSTLKVQPAELEDSGVYFCASNDREGQPQHFGDGTRLSIL.

This clone was detected only once. This chain joins TRBV7-8 and TRBJ2-1, with TRBD1 identical over 9 bases. Germline CDR1 SGHVS, CDR2 FQNEAQ. Losses at the gene ends were 5 bases for V and 3 bases for J; bases not matched to a gene: 5. This CDR3 has 15 residues. The CDR3 DNA sequence: TGTGCCAGCAGCCCCCCGACAGGGGGCTACAATGAGCAGTTCTTC. Its protein is CASSPPTGGYNEQFF. The full variable domain, rest sourced from reference TRBV7-8 and TRBJ2-1, is GAGVSQSPRYKVAKRGQDVALRCDPISGHVSLFWYQQALGQGPEFLTYFQNEAQLDKSGLPSDRFFAERPEGSVSTLKIQRTQQEDSAVYLCASSPPTGGYNEQFFGPGTRLTVL.

This clone occurred once. The chain couples TRBV7-9 to TRBJ1-2; D is perhaps TRBD1 (5 bases). There are 15 residues in the CDR3. CDR1 is SEHNR and CDR2 is FQNEAQ in the germline V gene (reference sequence). V lost 5 bases, J lost 8 bases, and 21 bases lay in between. CDR3 sequence reads: CASSPRTRGTLGYTF. CDR3 DNA: TGTGCCAGCAGCCCGAGGACAAGAGGGACTCTCGGCTACACCTTC.

The gene calls are TRBV30 and TRBJ2-1; the D is unclear. From germline, CDR1 is GTSNPN and CDR2 SVGIG (reference sequence). This CDR3 has 10 amino acids. V lost 2 bases, J lost 9 bases, and 5 bases lay in between. The chain's CDR3 is CAWSYSEQFF. The CDR3 coding sequence is TGTGCCTGGAGTTATTCTGAGCAGTTCTTC.

This chain uses TRBV9 with TRBJ1-1, with D unresolved. V dropped 0 bases and J dropped 7 bases, with 13 bases sitting between them. Germline CDR1 and CDR2: SGDLS and YYNGEE. The CDR3 is 14 residues long. The CDR3 reads CASSVVRRQVEAFF. The CDR3 DNA follows: TGTGCCAGCAGCGTAGTAAGAAGGCAGGTTGAAGCTTTCTTT.

The chain joins TRBV11-2 to TRBJ2-2; D unresolved. Germline CDR1 reads SGHAT; CDR2 reads FQNNGV. The V end lost 2 bases, the J end lost 0 bases, and 10 bases lay between the germline ends. The CDR3 totals 16 residues. For the CDR3, the DNA is TGTGCCAGCAGCTTATGGTCTACTTCGAACACCGGGGAGCTGTTTTTT. Translation: CASSLWSTSNTGELFF.

This clone was detected only a few times. The chain employs TRBV30 and TRBJ1-1; unclear D gene. Germline V gene data show CDR1 as GTSNPN and CDR2 as SVGIG (reference sequence). The germline V and J ends were trimmed by 0 bases and 1 base, with 6 bases remaining between them. This CDR3 is built from 13 residues. The CDR3 loop reads CAWSVWRNTEAFF. Written as DNA, the CDR3 is TGTGCCTGGAGTGTTTGGAGGAACACTGAAGCTTTCTTT.

The chain uses TRBV6-1 and TRBJ2-7, with TRBD2 as a possible D gene (5 bases). CDR3 length: 14 amino acids. Germline-derived CDR1 and CDR2 are MNHNS and SASEGT. Deletions cut 5 bases from V and 2 bases from J, with 13 bases between. CDR3 loop: CASSRGISAYEQYF. The CDR3 DNA sequence: TGTGCCAGCAGTAGAGGGATATCGGCCTACGAGCAGTACTTC.

This chain connects TRBV7-8 to TRBJ2-7, with TRBD2 identical over 10 bases. In germline, CDR1 is SGHVS, CDR2 FQNEAQ. The CDR3 sequence is 17 residues long. V was clipped by 1 base and J by 0 bases; unmatched bases: 6. The CDR3 is CASSLVGSGGNSYEQYF. CDR3 in DNA: TGTGCCAGCAGCTTAGTGGGTAGCGGGGGGAACTCCTACGAGCAGTACTTC.

The J gene is TRBJ2-1, the V gene TRBV2, with D tentatively TRBD2 (5 bases). The CDR3 has 15 amino acids. Germline CDR1 reads SNHLY; CDR2 reads FYNNEI. The V and J ends lost 6 bases and 0 bases respectively, with 12 bases between them. Written as DNA, the CDR3 is TGTGCCAGCAGGCGGACTTCAAGCTCCTACAATGAGCAGTTCTTC. Its protein product is CASRRTSSSYNEQFF.

V is TRBV5-1 and J is TRBJ2-7; 9 nucleotides align to TRBD2. This CDR3 is 14 amino acids long. The J segment lost 5 bases and the V segment lost 5 bases, leaving 8 bases of the junction unmatched. Germline V gene lookup returns CDR1 SGHRS and CDR2 YFSETQ. The CDR3 here is CASSRLAGRDEQYF. CDR3 nucleotide sequence: TGCGCCAGCAGTCGCCTAGCGGGAAGGGACGAGCAGTACTTC. Combining the CDR3 with reference TRBV5-1 and TRBJ2-7 gives the whole variable domain KAGVTQTPRYLIKTRGQQVTLSCSPISGHRSVSWYQQTPGQGLQFLFEYFSETQRNKGNFPGRFSGRQFSNSRSEMNVSTLELGDSALYLCASSRLAGRDEQYFGPGTRLTVT.

This chain links TRBV13 with TRBJ2-4; 10 nucleotides line up with TRBD1. The ends lost 4 bases at V and 2 bases at J; junction bases unmatched: 5. The CDR3 is 16 amino acids. Germline V gives CDR1 PRHDT, CDR2 FYEKMQ (reference sequence). The CDR3 DNA follows: TGTGCCAGCAGCTCGCGACAGGGGGCATCCAAAAACATTCAGTACTTC. As protein: CASSSRQGASKNIQYF.

The V and J genes are TRBV6-5 and TRBJ2-7; 7 nucleotides agree with TRBD1. This CDR3 is built from 15 residues. The V segment lost 5 bases and the J segment 6 bases; nucleotides outside the gene matches: 13. Looked up from germline, CDR1 is MNHEY and CDR2 is SVGAGI. Written as DNA, the CDR3 is TGTGCCAGCAGTCGTTTCCGGGCAGGGGGATTCGAGCAGTACTTC. It is translated as CASSRFRAGGFEQYF.

Comments on this clone: Distinct nucleotide sequences in the sample also encode this CDR3. The gene calls are TRBV29-1 and TRBJ1-4; a possible D gene is TRBD1 (5 bases). With 3 bases removed from V and 3 bases from J, the gap between germline ends came to 8 bases. The CDR3 is 13 residues long. CDR1 is SQVTM, CDR2 ANQGSEA, per germline. This CDR3 is CSVDDSSNEKLFF. For the CDR3, the DNA is TGCAGCGTTGACGACAGCTCTAATGAAAAACTGTTTTTT.

The chain carries TRBV27 and TRBJ1-5; D is unclear. Germline V CDR1 and CDR2: MNHEY, SMNVEV (reference sequence). V was cut by 3 bases and J by 3 bases, with 9 bases left in between. This CDR3 has 14 amino acids. The CDR3 DNA is TGTGCCAGCAGTTTCTCCGCCTACAATCAGCCCCAGCATTTT. Protein: CASSFSAYNQPQHF.

The V call is TRBV7-2, the J call TRBJ2-1; D is undetermined. CDR3 length: 14 residues. Between the trimmed V and J ends, which lost 4 bases and 5 bases, there was a span of 12 bases. Per germline, CDR1 SGHTA and CDR2 FQGNSA. CDR3 nucleotide sequence: TGTGCCAGCAGCTACCTAGGCTTTGACAATGAGCAGTTCTTC. The encoded protein is CASSYLGFDNEQFF.

Comment on this clone: At one of its ends the junction is not consistent with the germline gene, which may arise from a read error. The chain carries TRBV7-9 and TRBJ2-7, with TRBD2 identical over 9 bases. The CDR3 contains 16 residues. CDR1 and CDR2 from the germline V gene are SEHNR and FQNEAQ (reference sequence). CDR3 coding DNA: TGTTCCAGCAGCTTAGCGCGGCGGGAGGGCCGCTACGAGCAGTACTTC. Translation: CSSSLARREGRYEQYF.

The chain uses TRBV19 and TRBJ1-3; 9 nucleotides match TRBD1. The V and J ends lost 8 bases and 7 bases, in that order; junction bases with no gene match: 12. Germline V gene lookup returns CDR1 LNHDA and CDR2 SQIVND (reference sequence). The CDR3 is 15 residues long. CDR3 sequence reads: CASDEPGTGRNTIYF. The CDR3 nucleotides are TGTGCCAGTGACGAACCCGGGACAGGGAGGAACACCATATATTTT.

The chain recombines TRBV30 with TRBJ2-3, with 7 bases matching TRBD2. Germline-derived CDR1 and CDR2 are GTSNPN and SVGIG (reference sequence). The CDR3 is 14 residues long. V lost 2 bases to trimming and J lost 0 bases; unmatched junction nucleotides: 2. The DNA for the CDR3 is TGTGCCTGGAGTAGTAGCGGGAGCACAGATACGCAGTATTTT. Translated, it gives CAWSSSGSTDTQYF.

J is TRBJ1-1 and V is TRBV5-1; D uncertain. CDR3 length equals 13 residues. V shed 4 bases and J shed 1 base, with 8 bases lying between them. Per germline, CDR1 SGHRS and CDR2 YFSETQ. The CDR3 DNA is TGCGCCAGCAGCGTCACTTCGAACACTGAAGCTTTCTTT. Protein sequence: CASSVTSNTEAFF.

This chain connects TRBV6-5 to TRBJ1-1, with 7 bases that match TRBD1. Germline V lookup: CDR1 MNHEY, CDR2 SVGAGI. There are 13 residues in the CDR3. Losses at the gene ends were 8 bases for V and 2 bases for J; bases not matched to a gene: 5. CDR3 in DNA: TGTGCCAGCGGGACAGATTTAAACACTGAAGCTTTCTTT. This gives the protein CASGTDLNTEAFF.

The rearrangement joins TRBV11-2 to TRBJ2-2, with TRBD1 identical over 7 bases. Per the germline V gene, CDR1 is SGHAT and CDR2 is FQNNGV. CDR3 size: 17 residues. V shed 5 bases and J 2 bases; nucleotides not matched to a gene: 11. The CDR3 region has the DNA TGTGCCAGCAGCCTACGGGGACAGCTTGCAAACACCGGGGAGCTGTTTTTT. Translation gives CASSLRGQLANTGELFF.

On this clone itself: In the same sample, other DNA sequences code for this CDR3. This chain links TRBV5-1 with TRBJ2-5, with D perhaps TRBD2 (5 bases). The CDR3 contains 13 residues. The V gene's germline CDR1 is SGHRS and CDR2 YFSETQ. The ends were cut back, 0 bases at V and 5 bases at J, with 8 bases in the middle. The CDR3 DNA reads TGCGCCAGCAGCTTGGATCGGAGGGAGACCCAGTACTTC. Translating gives CASSLDRRETQYF.

The V and J genes are TRBV7-9 and TRBJ2-7; weak D call: TRBD1 (5 bases). This CDR3 is 14 amino acids long. Trimming left V 5 bases short and J 1 base short, with 12 bases between. Germline CDR1 is SEHNR and CDR2 is FQNEAQ (reference sequence). The CDR3 DNA follows: TGTGCCAGCAGCATAACCGACAGTTCCTACGAGCAGTACTTC. It specifies CASSITDSSYEQYF.